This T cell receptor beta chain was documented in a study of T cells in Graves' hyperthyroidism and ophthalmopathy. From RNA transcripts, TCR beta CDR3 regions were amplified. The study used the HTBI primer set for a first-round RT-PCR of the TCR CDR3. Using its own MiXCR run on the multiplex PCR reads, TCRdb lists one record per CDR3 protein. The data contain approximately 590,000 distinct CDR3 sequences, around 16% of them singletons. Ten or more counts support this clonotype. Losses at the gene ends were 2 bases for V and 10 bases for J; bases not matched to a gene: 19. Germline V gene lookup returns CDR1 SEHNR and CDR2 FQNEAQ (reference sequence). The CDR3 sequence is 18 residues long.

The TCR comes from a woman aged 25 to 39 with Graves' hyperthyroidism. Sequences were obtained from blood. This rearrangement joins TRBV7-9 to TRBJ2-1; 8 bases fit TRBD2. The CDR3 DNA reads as TGTGCCAGCAGCTTATCCGGCGATAGCGGGATCTATACCGGAGAGCAGTTCTTC. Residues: CASSLSGDSGIYTGEQFF. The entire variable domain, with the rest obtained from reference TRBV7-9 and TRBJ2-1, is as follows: DTGVSQNPRHKITKRGQNVTFRCDPISEHNRLYWYRQTLGQGPEFLTYFQNEAQLEKSRLLSDRFSAERPKGSFSTLEIQRTEQGDSAMYLCASSLSGDSGIYTGEQFFGPGTRLTVL.